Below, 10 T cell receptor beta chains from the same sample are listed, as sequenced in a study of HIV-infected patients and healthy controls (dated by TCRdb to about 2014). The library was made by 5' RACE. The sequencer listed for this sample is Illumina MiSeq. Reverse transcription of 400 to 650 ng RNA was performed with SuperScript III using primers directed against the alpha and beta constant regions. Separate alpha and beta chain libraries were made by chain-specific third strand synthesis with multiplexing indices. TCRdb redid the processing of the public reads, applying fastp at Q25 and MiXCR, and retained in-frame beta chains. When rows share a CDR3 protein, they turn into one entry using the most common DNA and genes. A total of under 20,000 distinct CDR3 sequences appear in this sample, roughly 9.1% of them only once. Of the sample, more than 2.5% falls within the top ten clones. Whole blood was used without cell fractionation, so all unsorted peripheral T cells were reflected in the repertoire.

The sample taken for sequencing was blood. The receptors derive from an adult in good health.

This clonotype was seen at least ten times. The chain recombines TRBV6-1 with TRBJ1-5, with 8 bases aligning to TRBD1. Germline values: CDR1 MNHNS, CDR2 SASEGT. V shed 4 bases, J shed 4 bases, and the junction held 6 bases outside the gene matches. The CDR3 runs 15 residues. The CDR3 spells CASSGGTGLNQPQHF. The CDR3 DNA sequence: TGTGCCAGCAGTGGGGGGACAGGTCTTAATCAGCCCCAGCATTTT.

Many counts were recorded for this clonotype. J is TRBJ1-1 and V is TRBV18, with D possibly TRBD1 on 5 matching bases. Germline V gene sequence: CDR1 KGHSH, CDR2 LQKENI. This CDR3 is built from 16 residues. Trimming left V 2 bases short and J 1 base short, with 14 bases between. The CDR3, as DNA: TGTGCCAGCTCACCAGGGGCTGGAACAGAGAACACTGAAGCTTTCTTT. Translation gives CASSPGAGTENTEAFF.

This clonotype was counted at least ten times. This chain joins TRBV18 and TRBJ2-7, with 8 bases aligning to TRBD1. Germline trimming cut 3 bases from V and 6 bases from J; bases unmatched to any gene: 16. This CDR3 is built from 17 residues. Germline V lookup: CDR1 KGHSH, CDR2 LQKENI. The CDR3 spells CASSPPGNAGGGVEQYF. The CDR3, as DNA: TGTGCCAGCTCACCTCCCGGTAATGCAGGGGGCGGAGTCGAGCAGTACTTC.

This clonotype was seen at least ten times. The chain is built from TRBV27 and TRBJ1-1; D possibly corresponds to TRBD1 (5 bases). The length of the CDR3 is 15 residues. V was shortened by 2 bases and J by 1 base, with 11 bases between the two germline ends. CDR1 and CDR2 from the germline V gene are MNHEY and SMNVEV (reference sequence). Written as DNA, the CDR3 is TGTGCCAGCAGTTTAGTAGCGGGGCAGAACACTGAAGCTTTCTTT. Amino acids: CASSLVAGQNTEAFF.

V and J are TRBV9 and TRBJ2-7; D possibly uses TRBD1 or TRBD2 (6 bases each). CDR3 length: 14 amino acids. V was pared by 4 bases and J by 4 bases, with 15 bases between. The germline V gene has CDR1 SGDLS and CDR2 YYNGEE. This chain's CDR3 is CASSPRGGQYEQYF. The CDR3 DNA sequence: TGTGCCAGCAGCCCCCGTGGGGGGCAATACGAGCAGTACTTC.

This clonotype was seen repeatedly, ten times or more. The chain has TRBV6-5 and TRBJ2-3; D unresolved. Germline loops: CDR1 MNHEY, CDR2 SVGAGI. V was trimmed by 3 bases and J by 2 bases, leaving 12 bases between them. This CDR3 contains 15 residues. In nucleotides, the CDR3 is TGTGCCAGCAGTTATCGAGCGCCCGACACAGATACGCAGTATTTT. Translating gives CASSYRAPDTDTQYF.

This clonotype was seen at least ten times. The CDR3 is CASSQGDTNTEAFF. The CDR3 DNA reads TGTGCCAGCAGCCAAGGGGATACGAACACTGAAGCTTTCTTT. The rearrangement joins TRBV3-1 to TRBJ1-1; D is undetermined. V lost 1 base to trimming and J lost 1 base, with 7 bases between them. CDR1 LGHDT and CDR2 YNNKEL come from the germline V gene (reference sequence). CDR3 length: 14 residues.

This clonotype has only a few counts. The CDR3 bases are TGTGCCAGCAGCTCGTCGCCAGAACAGGGGTTAAACAGGGGGGATGAGCAGTTCTTC. This codes for CASSSSPEQGLNRGDEQFF. The chain is built from TRBV7-9 and TRBJ2-1; 8 bases map to TRBD1. The V gene end was trimmed by 4 bases and the J gene end by 8 bases; junction bases not matched to a gene: 22. There are 19 residues in the CDR3. Germline V lookup: CDR1 SEHNR, CDR2 FQNEAQ (reference sequence).

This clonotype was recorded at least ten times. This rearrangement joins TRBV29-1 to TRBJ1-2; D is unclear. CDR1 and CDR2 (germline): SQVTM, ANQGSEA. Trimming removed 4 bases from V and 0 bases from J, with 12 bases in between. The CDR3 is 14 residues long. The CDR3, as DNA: TGCAGCGTTGGAGAGTCTGGAGCTAACTATGGCTACACCTTC. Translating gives CSVGESGANYGYTF.

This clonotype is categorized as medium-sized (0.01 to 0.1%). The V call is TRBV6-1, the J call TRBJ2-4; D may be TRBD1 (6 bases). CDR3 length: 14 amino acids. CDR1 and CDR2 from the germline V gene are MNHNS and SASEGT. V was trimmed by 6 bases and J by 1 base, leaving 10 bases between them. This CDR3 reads CASSTTGAKNIQYF. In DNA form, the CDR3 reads TGTGCCAGCAGCACCACAGGGGCCAAAAACATTCAGTACTTC.